This T cell receptor (beta chain) was documented in a study of shared clonotypes between healthy human individuals. Study conclusions and caveats: Larger richness was generally estimated for naive than memory subsets.

CDR3 length: 13 residues. CDR1 and CDR2 from the germline V gene are SEHNR and FQNEAQ (reference sequence). With 3 bases clipped from V and 10 bases from J, the junction kept 8 bases outside the gene matches. This clone has only a few counts. Its cognate antigen is unknown. There were only Caucasian adults among the donors, and all lived in Nashville, Tennessee. A CD45RA+ naive subset and a CD45RA-negative memory subset were split from CD4+ cells. Here immunoSEQ multiplex PCR was the method, and the copy in TCRdb shows in-frame clones only, minus some. In the table there are over 950,000 clones, 70% to 85% of which are singletons.

This sequence originates from a man between 18 and 29 years old in good health. Some clones in this sample may be carry-over from other donors' samples. The V gene is TRBV7-9, the J gene TRBJ1-1, with TRBD1 identical over 7 bases. The sample comprised memory CD4+ T cells from PBMCs. The subset was: CD45RA-negative fraction. CDR3 region: CASSFSQGMGAFF. The CDR3, as DNA: TGTGCCAGCAGCTTTTCACAGGGGATGGGAGCTTTCTTT.